One sample yielded the 26 T cell receptor beta chains listed below, sequenced in a study of neurological immune-mediated disorders. TCRdb redid the calling of the 5' RACE reads with MiXCR, one entry per CDR3 protein. The sample includes around 66,000 distinct CDR3 sequences, 5.2% of them seen just once. The specimen sequenced was PBMCs. Receptor source: a woman in her 30s with multiple sclerosis.

With regard to this clonotype: A much larger clonotype is one base distant, so this may be a read error. The genes are TRBV20-1 and TRBJ1-5; D remains unclear. Germline loops: CDR1 DFQATT, CDR2 SNEGSKA (reference sequence). The CDR3 spans 14 residues. The CDR3 sequence: CSARSAGSNQPQNF. The CDR3, as DNA: TGCAGTGCTAGATCGGCGGGTAGCAATCAGCCCCAGAATTTT.

This clonotype has ten or more counts. The J gene is TRBJ1-3, the V gene TRBV7-9; 9 bases are shared with TRBD1. Germline V gene data show CDR1 as SEHNR and CDR2 as FQNEAQ (reference sequence). The CDR3 has 16 residues. With 3 bases clipped from V and 4 bases from J, the junction kept 7 bases outside the gene matches. This CDR3 is CASSFPGQGSGNTIYF. CDR3 nucleotides: TGTGCCAGCAGCTTCCCGGGACAGGGATCAGGAAACACCATATATTTT.

This clonotype was observed many times. The chain links TRBV7-9 to TRBJ1-5; 12 nucleotides match TRBD1. V was clipped by 5 bases and J by 10 bases; unmatched bases: 9. The V gene's germline CDR1 is SEHNR and CDR2 FQNEAQ (reference sequence). The CDR3 length is 15 residues. The CDR3 DNA sequence: TGTGCCAGCAGCCCGGGACAGGGGGCGATCGGTCCCCAGCATTTT. This sequence encodes CASSPGQGAIGPQHF.

This clonotype was counted many times. The chain carries TRBV20-1 and TRBJ1-4; D possibly corresponds to TRBD1 (6 bases). The CDR3 is 14 residues long. The germline V and J ends were trimmed by 3 bases and 5 bases, with 13 bases remaining between them. Germline lookup yields CDR1 DFQATT and CDR2 SNEGSKA (reference sequence). Here the CDR3 reads CSARLGGGNEKLFF. In nucleotides, the CDR3 is TGCAGTGCTAGGTTGGGGGGGGGCAATGAAAAACTGTTTTTT.

This clonotype has ten or more counts. A read error may account for a junction end that differs from germline. The chain is built from TRBV5-1 and TRBJ2-7, with TRBD1 matching over 7 bases. The CDR3 is made up of 14 amino acids. Germline V gene lookup returns CDR1 SGHRS and CDR2 YFSETQ. In nucleotides, the CDR3 is TGCGCCAGCAGCGCCGGGACAGCCTCCAACGAGCAGTACTTC. This codes for CASSAGTASNEQYF.

The sample holds many counts of this clonotype. The chain combines TRBV5-1 with TRBJ2-7, with D uncertain. Trimming took 2 bases from V and 6 from J, leaving 15 bases between them. The germline gives CDR1 SGHRS, CDR2 YFSETQ. The CDR3 extends over 14 amino acids. The CDR3 reads CASSFSHDLPEQYF. CDR3 bases: TGCGCCAGCAGCTTCAGTCACGATCTCCCCGAGCAGTACTTC.

This clonotype was observed at least ten times. This chain joins TRBV20-1 and TRBJ1-4; 7 bases are shared with TRBD1. This CDR3 comprises 14 residues. CDR1 is DFQATT, CDR2 SNEGSKA, per germline (reference sequence). This CDR3 reads CKGAGVDSNEKLFF. CDR3 DNA sequence: TGCAAGGGGGCCGGGGTAGACTCTAATGAAAAACTGTTTTTT.

This clonotype has more than one count but fewer than ten. At one end the junction does not follow the germline gene, possibly because of a read error. The V gene is TRBV12-3 or TRBV12-4, the J gene TRBJ2-1, with 13 bases fitting TRBD2. This CDR3 region has 14 residues. CDR3 bases: TGTGCCAGCAGTGGGGGACTAGCGGGGCTTCGTTATGACTTC. This encodes CASSGGLAGLRYDF.

This clonotype was detected only a few times. The genes are TRBV6-2 or TRBV6-3 and TRBJ2-1, with 8 bases lining up with TRBD2. Germline CDR1 and CDR2: MNHEY and SVGEGT. The ends lost 7 bases at V and 9 bases at J; junction bases unmatched: 8. The CDR3 consists of 13 residues. CDR3 loop: CASTTGGPGEQFF. CDR3 nucleotides: TGTGCCAGCACCACGGGGGGGCCGGGTGAGCAGTTCTTC.

The table lists this clonotype with many counts. The V and J genes are TRBV20-1 and TRBJ2-4, with D uncertain. The germline V gene has CDR1 DFQATT and CDR2 SNEGSKA (reference sequence). V gave up 1 base and J gave up 3 bases, with 7 bases separating them. This CDR3 comprises 13 residues. The CDR3, as DNA: TGCAGTGCTAGAGCAGGAGACAAAAACATTCAGTACTTC. It codes for CSARAGDKNIQYF.

The CDR3 loop is CASRQSGLTSSTDTQYF. For the CDR3, the DNA is TGTGCCAGCAGGCAATCCGGACTAACCTCTAGCACAGATACGCAGTATTTT. The chain has TRBV6-5 and TRBJ2-3, with D tentatively TRBD2 (6 bases). V was clipped by 6 bases and J by 0 bases, with 19 bases between them. Germline values: CDR1 MNHEY, CDR2 SVGAGI. CDR3 length: 17 amino acids.

This clonotype has ten or more counts. The chain recombines TRBV4-1 with TRBJ2-5; tentatively, D is TRBD1 or TRBD2 (5 bases each). CDR1 and CDR2 from the germline V gene are MGHRA and YSYEKL. V lost 3 bases and J 3 bases, leaving 11 bases between the germline ends. The CDR3 length is 14 residues. CDR3 loop: CASSQGTLEETQYF. The CDR3 DNA is TGCGCCAGCAGCCAGGGGACCCTAGAAGAGACCCAGTACTTC.

This clonotype was counted many times. This chain connects TRBV5-1 to TRBJ2-2, with D unresolved. This CDR3 region has 15 residues. Trimming pared 0 bases from V and 1 base from J, leaving 7 bases between. Germline lookup yields CDR1 SGHRS and CDR2 YFSETQ. The CDR3 nucleotides are TGCGCCAGCAGCTTGGATCCAGGGAACACCGGGGAGCTGTTTTTT. It is translated as CASSLDPGNTGELFF. The variable domain in full, with the rest retrieved from reference TRBV5-1 and TRBJ2-2, is KAGVTQTPRYLIKTRGQQVTLSCSPISGHRSVSWYQQTPGQGLQFLFEYFSETQRNKGNFPGRFSGRQFSNSRSEMNVSTLELGDSALYLCASSLDPGNTGELFFGEGSRLTVL.

This clonotype was picked up many times. CDR3 in amino acids: CSVPLKIRNEQFF. As DNA, the CDR3 is TGCAGTGTCCCCCTTAAGATCCGAAATGAGCAGTTCTTC. V usage is TRBV20-1 and J usage is TRBJ2-1; D unclear. CDR3 length equals 13 residues. The V gene's germline CDR1 is DFQATT and CDR2 SNEGSKA (reference sequence). V lost 7 bases and J lost 7, with 17 bases in between.

At least ten counts were recorded for this clonotype. An end of the junction does not agree with germline; a read error may underlie this. The chain couples TRBV7-9 to TRBJ1-6, with 8 bases that match TRBD1. The CDR3 is made up of 15 amino acids. CDR1 is SEHNR and CDR2 is FQNEAQ in the germline V gene (reference sequence). The CDR3 region has the DNA TGTGCCAGCAGCCCCTGGACAGGGTTCGATTCACCCCTCAACTTT. This encodes CASSPWTGFDSPLNF.

On this clonotype: This may come from a read error, since a much larger clone is one base off. The chain joins TRBV5-5 to TRBJ2-3, with D unresolved. Germline V gives CDR1 SGHKS, CDR2 YYEKEE (reference sequence). Trimming left V 4 bases short and J 2 bases short, with 8 bases between. The CDR3 consists of 13 residues. CDR3 in DNA: TGTGCCAGCAGCCCCGAAGTCACAGATACGCAGTATTTT. It translates to CASSPEVTDTQYF.

This clonotype showed up many times. The chain carries TRBV12-3 or TRBV12-4 and TRBJ2-2; tentative D call: TRBD1 (6 bases). Trimming left V 5 bases short and J 3 bases short, with 10 bases between. The CDR3 is 14 amino acids. DNA for the CDR3: TGTGCCAGCAGTGCGCGACAGGACACCGGGGAGCTGTTTTTT. It translates to CASSARQDTGELFF.

This clonotype was observed at least ten times. A read error may produce the germline difference seen at one junction end. This chain uses TRBV20-1 with TRBJ1-5, with D possibly matching TRBD1 (6 bases). The CDR3 spans 13 residues. Germline V lookup: CDR1 DFQATT, CDR2 SNEGSKA (reference sequence). CDR3: CSAEGGSNQPQNF. In DNA, the CDR3 is TGCAGTGCCGAAGGGGGTAGCAATCAGCCCCAGAATTTT.

In its sample, this clonotype was seen many times. This rearrangement joins TRBV7-6 to TRBJ1-1, with D possibly TRBD1 on 6 matching bases. This CDR3 comprises 16 residues. V was clipped by 5 bases and J by 0 bases, with 16 bases between them. In germline, CDR1 is SGHVS, CDR2 FNYEAQ. This CDR3 reads CASSPRGGGMNTEAFF. CDR3 DNA sequence: TGTGCCAGCAGCCCACGAGGGGGGGGCATGAACACTGAAGCTTTCTTT.

At least ten counts were recorded for this clonotype. CDR3 bases: TGTGCCAGCAGCTCCGTAGGGGGAGACCAAGAGACCCAGTACTTC. Encoded protein: CASSSVGGDQETQYF. The chain combines TRBV7-9 with TRBJ2-5; a possible D gene is TRBD1 (6 bases). The CDR3 has 15 amino acids. V lost 4 bases and J 0 bases, leaving 12 bases between the germline ends. The germline gives CDR1 SEHNR, CDR2 FQNEAQ (reference sequence).

This clonotype came up many times. The V call is TRBV7-2, the J call TRBJ1-2; D uncertain. Per germline, CDR1 SGHTA and CDR2 FQGNSA. This CDR3 spans 15 amino acids. Trimming pared 3 bases from V and 6 bases from J, leaving 17 bases between. In nucleotides, the CDR3 is TGTGCCAGCAGCTTTTCACCCATGGGAGGTGATGGCTACACCTTC. This translates into CASSFSPMGGDGYTF. The whole variable domain, filled in from reference TRBV7-2 and TRBJ1-2, reads GAGVSQSPSNKVTEKGKDVELRCDPISGHTALYWYRQSLGQGLEFLIYFQGNSAPDKSGLPSDRFSAERTGGSVSTLTIQRTQQEDSAVYLCASSFSPMGGDGYTFGSGTRLTVV.

This clonotype was counted ten times or more. The rearrangement links TRBV20-1 to TRBJ2-7; 9 nucleotides align to TRBD1. Trimming removed 5 bases from V and 3 bases from J; junction bases left unmatched: 5. The CDR3 runs 13 residues. The germline gives CDR1 DFQATT, CDR2 SNEGSKA (reference sequence). CDR3 loop: CSAWTGQGYEQYF. The CDR3 region has the DNA TGCAGTGCTTGGACGGGACAGGGCTACGAGCAGTACTTC.

This clonotype was detected many times. This rearrangement joins TRBV7-2 to TRBJ1-4; no clear D gene. Germline CDR1 reads SGHTA; CDR2 reads FQGNSA. Trimming cost V 0 bases and J 8 bases, with 10 bases left between them. The CDR3 covers 14 residues. The CDR3 spells CASSLAGLGEKLFF. Here the CDR3 DNA reads TGTGCCAGCAGCTTAGCTGGCTTAGGAGAAAAACTGTTTTTT.

This clonotype came up many times. The chain combines TRBV11-2 with TRBJ2-1, with TRBD2 identical over 7 bases. V dropped 4 bases and J dropped 10; count of bases not matched to a gene: 13. Germline V gene sequence: CDR1 SGHAT, CDR2 FQNNGV. The CDR3 consists of 15 residues. CDR3 protein: CASSYQYLRGGEQFF. For the CDR3, the DNA is TGTGCCAGCAGCTACCAATATCTTAGGGGAGGGGAGCAGTTCTTC.

The rearrangement links TRBV18 to TRBJ2-5; 7 bases are shared with TRBD1. V lost 3 bases to trimming and J lost 5 bases; unmatched junction nucleotides: 9. CDR1 and CDR2 from the germline V gene are KGHSH and LQKENI. This CDR3 has 15 amino acids. In DNA form, the CDR3 reads TGTGCCAGCTCACCGGGACAGAAAAGATCGGAGACCCAGTACTTC. It yields the protein CASSPGQKRSETQYF.

This clonotype was counted ten times or more. The J gene is TRBJ1-1, the V gene TRBV18; D is perhaps TRBD1 (5 bases). CDR1 and CDR2 (germline): KGHSH, LQKENI. V lost 4 bases and J 9 bases, leaving 12 bases between the germline ends. The CDR3 extends over 12 amino acids. CDR3 bases: TGTGCCAGCTCACTCGACGGGACCCAAGCTTTCTTT. Translating it yields CASSLDGTQAFF.